This TCR beta chain was recovered during a study of cytomegalovirus exposure and HLA in healthy donors (dated by TCRdb to 2015 to 2018). Some background on the complete study: An earlier analysis of approximately 640 of the donors reported 250 to 300 Gb of sequence data and roughly 110 million unique TCR beta sequences from 150 million to 200 million T cells. An early release covering approximately 600 HLA-typed donors comprised about 300 gigabases of sequencing data and tens of millions of unique TCR sequences. Of the roughly 410 genotyped donors, approximately 80% were placed in the genetic ancestry cluster associated with self-reported Caucasian donors. The study aimed to test whether cataloging public T cell receptors could reveal signatures of past pathogen exposure. Using immunosequencing, the study profiled T cell repertoires from about 610 subjects and related those repertoires to cytomegalovirus serostatus. Along with the approximately 700-subject first cohort, a separate validation cohort of some 130 different subjects was used. To predict cytomegalovirus infection status, the study brought together high-throughput TCR immunosequencing, statistical association of individual TCRs with disease status, and machine learning. A later analysis re-analyzed previously published TCR beta repertoires from 660 or so donors and added high-resolution HLA genotyping to study TCR occurrence patterns. Rather than using new phenotypic data, the later analysis identified candidate immune exposures from TCR beta sequences and from how often those sequences occurred across donors. An earlier analysis of some 600 of the donors applied high-throughput TCR beta sequencing to assess whether each TCR beta V gene segment acted as functional or pseudogenic. Donor age, sex, ethnicity and CMV serostatus were compiled together with the repertoire data. In a later genetic analysis, genome-wide SNP genotypes for 398 of the 666 donors were used, and that subset was treated as a discovery cohort. All discovery cohort repertoires had been generated on a single sequencing platform. HLA typing included class I and class II loci at four-digit resolution. The number of typed donors differed by locus: about 620-640 for A, B, C, DRB1 and DQB1; 522 for DQA1; 606 for DPA1; and around 490 for DPB1. Because of strong linkage in the cohort, roughly five DR-DQ haplotypes were treated as single units for association and clustering. On average, around 230,000 unique TCR beta nucleotide sequences were sequenced per donor among fewer than 500 genotyped donors of the cohort, with around 19% of those sequences being non-productive. The full study reports these points: The study gave a list of roughly 150 TCR beta chains associated with cytomegalovirus. The cohort was sequenced for TCR beta chains only, and without alpha or paired-chain data the features that could be detected were limited. A later genetic analysis associated a missense DCLRE1C variant with V-gene and J-gene trimming of TCR beta chains, and an independent cohort replicated the association. In vitro tests confirmed that a few of the cytomegalovirus-associated TCR beta chains recognize cytomegalovirus antigens. Most TCR sequences were observed very rarely across donors, whereas some public TCRs were present in many individuals. A further reported finding was that TCR beta sequences accurately predicted the HLA-A and HLA-B alleles for most subjects in the first cohort. A later analysis found that TCR association rates varied across HLA loci, with DRB1 alleles showing the most associated TCRs and HLA-C alleles the fewest. A group of highly shared sequence variants was considered likely to be a technical artifact of the sequencing pipeline. Because counts were too low, under 20 rarely observed V segments, including chromosome 9 orphons, were left out of the earlier analysis of 587 of the donors. The classifier was reported to diagnose cytomegalovirus status with high specificity and sensitivity in both the original cohort and the validation cohort. At a false discovery rate of 0.05, a later analysis linked 15,000 to 20,000 TCR beta sequences to specific HLA alleles. For the cohort, immune exposure information was limited to CMV serostatus. It was suggested by the authors that the approach could potentially be generalized to other disease states and immunological phenotypes. According to a later analysis, parvovirus B19, influenza, CMV and Epstein-Barr virus appeared linked to several top co-occurrence clusters. Linkage disequilibrium might explain the correlated functional status among segregating V segments, but an unknown experimental factor could not be excluded. Assigning TCR associations to individual alleles was difficult when HLA alleles, especially DR and DQ, strongly co-occurred. In a later analysis, HLA-associated TCR beta chains were found to be more clonally expanded and to have lower generation probabilities than equally common non-associated chains. A later genetic analysis reported fewer N-insertions in productive TCRs among donors in an Asian-associated ancestry cluster than the roughly 700-donor mean. The 87-base-pair reads could not distinguish some IMGT-functional V segments, including TRBV6-2 and TRBV6-3, so those segments were excluded. Because HLA typing was unavailable for some donors at each locus, only the typed subset was used in association tests. Most CMV-associated TCR beta chains appeared to be HLA-restricted in a later analysis, and the HLA associations seemed to be driven largely by CMV exposure. In an earlier analysis of approximately 590 of the donors, most TCR beta V segments were observed in productive rearrangements about 90% or about 30% of the time, broadly matching IMGT annotations. Sequencing depth was assumed to be roughly uniform across donors in the presence/absence analyses, though that assumption may not hold.

In total, approximately 700 healthy bone marrow donors made up the cohort. At the time of sampling, all cohort members were nominally healthy, though unrecorded immune exposures were likely present. The donor was CMV seronegative and belonged to the group of 352 seronegative cohort members. A peripheral blood sample was provided by each donor, and peripheral blood mononuclear cells were used for TCR beta sequencing. Genomic DNA was extracted from the blood cell samples with the Qiagen DNeasy Blood Extraction Kit. Receptor amplification or capture employed the immunoSEQ multiplex PCR assay. The multiplex PCR relied on a mix of 60 forward primers for TCR Vbeta segments and 13 reverse primers for TCR Jbeta segments. The CDR3 region of rearranged TCR beta genes was amplified from genomic DNA with a multiplex PCR assay. The amplified TCR beta libraries were sequenced on the Illumina HiSeq System as 87-base-pair reads. The original methods were these. A later analysis tallied roughly 80 million unique TCR beta chains across the 640 or so repertoires, and 10 million to 11 million of those chains were shared by two or more donors. Raw reads were error-corrected and collapsed into unique sequences with a nearest-neighbor algorithm that merged closely related sequences to remove PCR and sequencing errors. Alignment of CDR3 sequences to IMGT reference sequences was used to assign V, D and J gene segments. Each retained sequence needed at least a six-nucleotide match to both a V gene segment and a J gene segment. Rearrangements were classified as productive when the CDR3 lacked stop codons and remained in frame with V and J, and all other rearrangements were classified as non-productive. CDR3 was defined by IMGT convention, running from the second conserved V-encoded cysteine to the conserved J-encoded phenylalanine. In an earlier analysis of some 550 of the donors, sequences lacking an unambiguous match to a single V gene segment were excluded. In an earlier analysis of 587 of the donors, a V segment was called functional when productive rearrangements were above 56.7%, and segregating when the standard deviation between donors exceeded 5%. A statistical classification framework was built to diagnose cytomegalovirus status from the catalog of TCR beta chain sequences. In a later analysis, V and J genes were assigned by comparing TCR nucleotide sequences against IMGT/GENE-DB human TR gene sequences. Using the TCRdist pipeline, a later analysis assigned CDR3 sequences along with most-parsimonious VDJ recombination scenarios. In a later analysis, each TCR beta chain was defined by its CDR3 amino acid sequence together with its V-gene family, and reads without a unique V-gene family were excluded. A later analysis removed 500 to 600 highly shared, low-generation-probability nucleotide sequences to deal with suspected cross-contamination and a sequencing artifact. For each public chain, a later analysis derived a clonal expansion index from normalized ranks of inferred template counts within each repertoire. Generation probabilities in a later analysis came from a VDJ recombination model fitted to out-of-frame rearrangements, and those results were checked against IGoR. Hypergeometric tests were used in a later analysis to score TCR-TCR, TCR-HLA and TCR-CMV co-occurrence, with a repertoire-size bias correction applied to the TCR pairs. A later analysis estimated false discovery rates by permuting HLA or CMV assignments 20 times. In a later analysis, co-occurring TCRs were grouped using DBSCAN, with TCRdist sequence similarity added in when clustering inside HLA-allele-positive subsets. Repertoires with fewer than 30,000 or more than 120,000 public chains, plus five repertoires with anomalous nucleotide sharing, were excluded from co-occurrence clustering. TCRdb provides this immuneACCESS table in a form limited to in-frame rearrangements. Some clones are lacking; in checked studies, under half of them reflect an unresolved V gene, and why the rest are absent is not known. V, J and clone size reflect that table, while D and trimming were determined from the DNA. The sample table contains about 98,000 clones; only one count was recorded for approximately 79% of them. About 1.7% of the sample is taken by the ten largest.

The CDR3 holds 11 amino acids from the cysteine to the phenylalanine. Only the CDR3 portion is preserved as DNA: 33 bases, with reading frame beginning at the first base. V loses 1 base of germline sequence and J loses 11 bases, and the interval between the two ends is 11 bases. The germline V gene (reference sequence) supplies CDR1 GTSNPN and CDR2 SVGIG. This clone has a handful of counts. Its specific antigen is unknown. Nothing much larger sits one base from this clone, and base qualities are not available. This receptor was taken from a male donor in good health and CMV-seronegative. This chain is built from TRBV30 and TRBJ1-1; the D region possibly corresponds to TRBD1 (6 bases align). What was sequenced was PBMCs. The nucleotide sequence is TGTGCCTGGAGTGGAGGGGGGGTTGCTTTCTTT. Protein translation: CAWSGGGVAFF.